One sample yielded the 27 T cell receptor beta chains listed below, sequenced in a study of T cell responses to AZD1222 COVID-19 vaccine. The assay was immunoSEQ multiplex PCR, and TCRdb's table has in-frame clones only and misses some. In the table there are about 77,000 clones, roughly 90% of which are singletons. The sequenced sample was peripheral blood, obtained 28 days after the second AZD1222 dose. These receptors all come from an adult who received the AZD1222 COVID-19 vaccine.

The chain couples TRBV4-1 to TRBJ2-2; 7 nucleotides align to TRBD2. The CDR3 covers 17 residues. V shed 0 bases and J 3 bases; nucleotides not matched to a gene: 7. Germline V gene lookup returns CDR1 MGHRA and CDR2 YSYEKL. CDR3 sequence: CASSQERGRADTGELFF. The CDR3 DNA sequence: TGCGCCAGCAGCCAAGAACGTGGGAGGGCGGACACCGGGGAGCTGTTTTTT.

The chain carries TRBV19 and TRBJ2-5; the D is unclear. Looked up from germline, CDR1 is LNHDA and CDR2 is SQIVND (reference sequence). The CDR3 covers 13 residues. V shed 6 bases and J shed 4 bases, with 12 bases lying between them. The CDR3 sequence is CASSPTNGETQYF. The CDR3 DNA sequence: TGTGCCAGTAGCCCAACGAATGGAGAGACCCAGTACTTC.

The chain carries TRBV14 and TRBJ1-1; D gene ambiguous. The CDR3 is 15 amino acids. Trimming pared 1 base from V and 0 bases from J, leaving 9 bases between. Germline CDR1 reads SGHDN; CDR2 reads FVKESK. CDR3 DNA sequence: TGTGCCAGCAGCCAAGGTCTCCGCTTGAACACTGAAGCTTTCTTT. This encodes CASSQGLRLNTEAFF. Complete variable domain (other parts from reference TRBV14 and TRBJ1-1): EAGVTQFPSHSVIEKGQTVTLRCDPISGHDNLYWYRRVMGKEIKFLLHFVKESKQDESGMPNNRFLAERTGGTYSTLKVQPAELEDSGVYFCASSQGLRLNTEAFFGQGTRLTVV.

The chain recombines TRBV3-1 (or the pseudogene TRBV3-2) with TRBJ2-2; D may correspond to TRBD1 or TRBD2 (5 bases each). This CDR3 contains 15 residues. Germline V gene sequence: CDR1 LGHDT, CDR2 YNNKEL (reference sequence). Trimming stripped 0 bases from V and 6 bases from J, with 11 bases between. The CDR3 sequence is CASSQEPGTPGELFF. DNA of the CDR3: TGTGCCAGCAGCCAAGAACCCGGGACGCCCGGGGAGCTGTTTTTT.

This clone was recorded only once. The chain couples TRBV5-1 to TRBJ1-6; no clear D gene. Trimming shortened V by 0 bases and J by 7 bases, and 8 bases separated the two germline ends. The CDR3 is 14 residues long. The germline CDR1 and CDR2 sequences are SGHRS and YFSETQ. Written as DNA, the CDR3 is TGCGCCAGCAGCTTGGATTCGGGGAATTCACCCCTCCACTTT. This translates into CASSLDSGNSPLHF.

The chain links TRBV14 to TRBJ2-7, with TRBD2 identical over 9 bases. The CDR3 loop spans 15 amino acids. V shed 1 base, J shed 2 bases, and the junction held 3 bases outside the gene matches. Germline V gives CDR1 SGHDN, CDR2 FVKESK. This chain's CDR3 is CASSQVPSGAYEQYF. DNA for the CDR3: TGTGCCAGCAGCCAAGTCCCTAGCGGGGCCTACGAGCAGTACTTC.

The rearrangement links TRBV10-3 to TRBJ2-1; D not certain. The germline V and J ends were trimmed by 3 bases and 5 bases, with 8 bases remaining between them. Germline V gives CDR1 ENHRY, CDR2 SYGVKD. The CDR3 runs to 13 residues. CDR3 sequence reads: CAISEARNNEQFF. In DNA, the CDR3 is TGTGCCATCAGTGAAGCCCGGAACAATGAGCAGTTCTTC.

The gene calls are TRBV5-1 and TRBJ1-1; D is unresolved. V lost 1 base and J 1 base, leaving 11 bases between the germline ends. Per germline, CDR1 SGHRS and CDR2 YFSETQ. This CDR3 contains 15 residues. CDR3 sequence reads: CASSLMSNPNTEAFF. The CDR3 DNA follows: TGCGCCAGCAGCTTGATGTCCAACCCGAACACTGAAGCTTTCTTT. The variable domain in full, completed from reference TRBV5-1 and TRBJ1-1, reads KAGVTQTPRYLIKTRGQQVTLSCSPISGHRSVSWYQQTPGQGLQFLFEYFSETQRNKGNFPGRFSGRQFSNSRSEMNVSTLELGDSALYLCASSLMSNPNTEAFFGQGTRLTVV.

This clone was seen just once. This chain links TRBV10-1 with TRBJ2-7; D is ambiguous. CDR1 is WNHNN and CDR2 is SYGVQD in the germline V gene (reference sequence). Trimming cost V 6 bases and J 5 bases, with 11 bases left between them. The CDR3 loop spans 12 amino acids. The CDR3 here is CASSWTVHEQYF. The CDR3 DNA follows: TGCGCCAGCAGCTGGACGGTCCACGAGCAGTACTTC.

This sequence joins TRBV6-5 and TRBJ2-1, with unresolved D. Germline V gives CDR1 MNHEY, CDR2 SVGAGI. The CDR3 sequence is 14 residues long. Trimming removed 6 bases at V and 8 bases at J, with 17 bases between. The CDR3 protein is CASSLDPQYDEQFF. CDR3 coding DNA: TGTGCCAGCAGCCTGGACCCCCAGTACGATGAGCAGTTCTTC.

The chain uses TRBV23-1 and TRBJ2-5; D is unresolved. TRBV23-1 is treated as an ORF (open reading frame) with a function not yet certain. Trimming took 6 bases from V and 5 from J, leaving 7 bases between them. There are 11 residues in the CDR3. The CDR3 here is CASRLQETQYF. CDR3 bases: TGCGCCAGCAGGTTACAGGAGACCCAGTACTTC.

CDR3 sequence (DNA): TGTGCCAGCAGTGAAGGAACGGGAGTCACAGATACGCAGTATTTT. Its translation is CASSEGTGVTDTQYF. The chain carries TRBV6-1 and TRBJ2-3; TRBD2 might be the D (6 bases). The germline CDR1 and CDR2 sequences are MNHNS and SASEGT. The CDR3 is 15 amino acids. V was shortened by 1 base and J by 2 bases, with 10 bases between the two germline ends.

The gene calls are TRBV6-6 and TRBJ2-3; D uncertain. Germline values: CDR1 MNHNY, CDR2 SVGAGI (reference sequence). Trimming took off 2 bases at V and 2 bases at J, with 14 bases between the two ends. The CDR3 has 16 amino acids. The CDR3, as DNA: TGTGCCAGCAGTTACCCTATGGACGGCCTCACAGATACGCAGTATTTT. It encodes CASSYPMDGLTDTQYF.

The genes are TRBV19 and TRBJ1-2; D call uncertain. The CDR3 is 14 residues long. Germline CDR1 reads LNHDA; CDR2 reads SQIVND (reference sequence). The V and J ends lost 6 bases and 0 bases respectively, with 11 bases between them. CDR3 nucleotide sequence: TGTGCCAGTAGAAAGACTGGAGCTAACTATGGCTACACCTTC. Translation gives CASRKTGANYGYTF.

The chain combines TRBV7-2 with TRBJ1-6, with TRBD1 as a possible D gene (6 bases). V was pared by 5 bases and J by 6 bases, with 14 bases between. The CDR3 is 15 residues long. CDR1 SGHTA and CDR2 FQGNSA come from the germline V gene. This CDR3 is CASSPDRTINSPLHF. In DNA, the CDR3 is TGTGCCAGCAGCCCCGACAGGACGATTAATTCACCCCTCCACTTT.

This chain joins TRBV3-1 (or the pseudogene TRBV3-2) and TRBJ2-5, with D possibly being TRBD2 (6 bases). V was clipped by 0 bases and J by 0 bases, with 11 bases between them. The CDR3 is made up of 16 amino acids. Germline V lookup: CDR1 LGHDT, CDR2 YNNKEL (reference sequence). CDR3 region: CASSQEYGRDQETQYF. The CDR3 region has the DNA TGTGCCAGCAGCCAAGAATACGGGAGAGACCAAGAGACCCAGTACTTC.

In its sample, this clone was seen once. The gene calls are TRBV29-1 and TRBJ1-2; D might be TRBD1 (5 bases). The V end lost 4 bases, the J end lost 5 bases, and 8 bases lay between the germline ends. CDR3 length: 11 amino acids. The germline gives CDR1 SQVTM, CDR2 ANQGSEA. Written as DNA, the CDR3 is TGCAGCGTTGGACAGCAATATGGCTACACCTTC. Residues: CSVGQQYGYTF.

The chain recombines TRBV5-1 with TRBJ1-4, with D tentatively TRBD1 (5 bases). Trimming removed 4 bases at V and 8 bases at J, with 12 bases between. The CDR3 runs to 13 residues. Germline CDR1 reads SGHRS; CDR2 reads YFSETQ. DNA for the CDR3: TGCGCCAGCAGCCGGGGCATTCAAGAAAAACTGTTTTTT. This sequence encodes CASSRGIQEKLFF.

The chain employs TRBV6-2 or TRBV6-3 and TRBJ1-1, with a tentative D call TRBD1 (6 bases). V lost 0 bases and J lost 4, with 18 bases in between. Germline lookup yields CDR1 MNHEY and CDR2 SVGEGT. CDR3 length: 17 residues. CDR3 sequence (DNA): TGTGCCAGCAGTTACTCGATTTATGGGGGGCGCGTCACTGAAGCTTTCTTT. This sequence encodes CASSYSIYGGRVTEAFF.

J is TRBJ1-6 and V is TRBV6-6; TRBD1 aligns across 7 bases. V trimming: 6 bases; J trimming: 5 bases; junction bases outside the gene matches: 4. Germline values: CDR1 MNHNY, CDR2 SVGAGI (reference sequence). This CDR3 has 14 residues. The CDR3 region is CASSRGTNNSPLHF. The CDR3 bases are TGTGCCAGCAGCAGGGGGACCAATAATTCACCCCTCCACTTT.

V and J are TRBV18 and TRBJ1-2; perhaps TRBD1 as D (5 bases). Germline CDR1 KGHSH, CDR2 LQKENI. The CDR3 is 14 residues long. V was cut by 0 bases and J by 4 bases, with 9 bases left in between. CDR3 residues: CASSPPPGPYGYTF. CDR3 nucleotides: TGTGCCAGCTCACCACCCCCAGGGCCCTATGGCTACACCTTC.

This clone was counted a few times. V is TRBV5-4 and J is TRBJ1-1; 9 bases line up with TRBD1. The ends lost 5 bases at V and 7 bases at J; junction bases unmatched: 9. Germline V gene data show CDR1 as SGHNT and CDR2 as YYREEE (reference sequence). The CDR3 is made up of 14 amino acids. The CDR3 sequence is CASRGTGRDGEAFF. In DNA, the CDR3 is TGTGCCAGCAGGGGGACAGGGAGGGACGGTGAAGCTTTCTTT. The full variable domain, with the rest looked up from reference TRBV5-4 and TRBJ1-1, is ETGVTQSPTHLIKTRGQQVTLRCSSQSGHNTVSWYQQALGQGPQFIFQYYREEENGRGNFPPRFSGLQFPNYSSELNVNALELDDSALYLCASRGTGRDGEAFFGQGTRLTVV.

The V call is TRBV5-1, the J call TRBJ2-7; no reliable D call. Germline V gives CDR1 SGHRS, CDR2 YFSETQ. CDR3 length: 14 amino acids. Deletions cut 0 bases from V and 2 bases from J, with 9 bases between. The CDR3 is CASSLARGTYEQYF. The CDR3 bases are TGCGCCAGCAGCTTGGCCCGAGGAACCTACGAGCAGTACTTC.

To note about this clone: A read error may account for a junction end that differs from germline. CDR3 region: CASSETPTAAFF. The CDR3 DNA sequence: TGTGCCAGCAGTGAGACCCCTACTGCAGCTTTCTTT. The chain has TRBV6-1 and TRBJ1-1; no firm D call. The CDR3 has 12 amino acids. From germline, CDR1 is MNHNS and CDR2 SASEGT.

The rearrangement links TRBV5-5 to TRBJ1-4; 7 nucleotides align to TRBD1. The trim removed 4 bases at V and 7 bases at J, leaving 7 bases unmatched. Per germline, CDR1 SGHKS and CDR2 YYEKEE (reference sequence). The CDR3 loop spans 14 amino acids. The CDR3 is CASSHAGGGEKLFF. The CDR3, as DNA: TGTGCCAGCAGCCACGCAGGGGGGGGTGAAAAACTGTTTTTT.

The chain combines TRBV3-1 (or the pseudogene TRBV3-2) with TRBJ1-6; tentatively, D is TRBD1 (5 bases). The length of the CDR3 is 16 residues. V was cut by 2 bases and J by 5 bases, with 13 bases left in between. Germline V gives CDR1 LGHDT, CDR2 YNNKEL (reference sequence). DNA of the CDR3: TGTGCCAGCAGCCAAACCGGGACGGTGAATAATTCACCCCTCCACTTT. Translated, it gives CASSQTGTVNNSPLHF.

V usage is TRBV30 and J usage is TRBJ2-7; maybe TRBD1 (6 bases). Germline V gives CDR1 GTSNPN, CDR2 SVGIG (reference sequence). The V and J ends lost 3 bases and 0 bases respectively, with 6 bases between them. The CDR3 length is 12 residues. The CDR3, as DNA: TGTGCCTGGAGGGACAGCTCCTACGAGCAGTACTTC. Its protein is CAWRDSSYEQYF.